Included here is one TCR beta chain sequence, with context. The authors' processing: The assay estimated nucleated cells by amplifying reference gene primers. Using immunoSEQ multiplex PCR, the repertoire was profiled, and TCRdb retains in-frame clones only, with some absent. The V and J calls and clone size come from that table; D and trimming were worked out from the DNA. The sample has 150,000 to 200,000 clones; approximately 86% are singletons. The sample belongs to a study of blood T cell repertoires in COVID-19. Looked up from germline, CDR1 is SGHDT and CDR2 is YYEEEE. The CDR3 loop spans 14 amino acids. Trimming shortened V by 0 bases and J by 1 base, and 4 bases separated the two germline ends.

The receptor's source is a woman of 80 years or more in a cohort sampled during active or convalescent COVID-19. The sequencing sample was made of peripheral blood. V and J are TRBV5-6 and TRBJ2-2; D unclear. CDR3 residues: CASSLARNTGELFF. CDR3 nucleotide sequence: TGTGCCAGCAGCTTGGCCCGGAACACCGGGGAGCTGTTTTTT. Together with reference TRBV5-6 and TRBJ2-2, the CDR3 gives the full variable domain: DAGVTQSPTHLIKTRGQQVTLRCSPKSGHDTVSWYQQALGQGPQFIFQYYEEEERQRGNFPDRFSGHQFPNYSSELNVNALLLGDSALYLCASSLARNTGELFFGEGSRLTVL.